This is a list of T cell receptor beta chains from one sample in a study of blood T cell repertoires in COVID-19. Clones were sequenced by immunoSEQ multiplex PCR, and TCRdb holds only the in-frame ones, with some missing. The sample lists just over 300,000 clones; nearly 90% were seen once. Sequencing was done on a sample of PBMCs or T cells enriched from blood (not recorded which). Source of these receptors: a woman between 18 and 30 years old with acute COVID-19. Each CDR3 is given with its conserved first and last residue.

TRBV7-2 | CASSLGSGDEQFF
TRBV9 | CASSVDGQGASEQYF
TRBV5-6 | CASSPPNTGELFF
TRBV6-2/TRBV6-3 | CASSYSRKQGGEQFF
TRBV28 | CASKPRFSSGNTIYF
TRBV5-6 | CASSRGGRNQPQHF
TRBV30 | CAWSVPGGGYTF
TRBV15 | CATSRRLDYGYTF
TRBV3-1/TRBV3-2 | CASSLTGTGDAQGYTF
TRBV28 | CASSLQHSGANVLTF
TRBV24-1 | CATKNSGSSYNEQFF
TRBV5-1 | CASSLVPKEQFF
TRBV5-6 | CASSLTYRVTGNTIYF
TRBV28 | CASSLGGRYNSPLHF
TRBV28 | CATTPGLADSYEQYF
TRBV29-1 | CSVAGEGTLIVNEQFF
TRBV27 | CASSRLAVNTGELFF
TRBV5-1 | CASRYGQPISGNTIYF
TRBV2 | CASSVPKSPLRGSRSDTQYF
TRBV6-6 | CASSYGRDRHNYGYTF
TRBV28 | CASSPLQGFVDEQYF
TRBV7-6 | CASSPDRTNTEAFF
TRBV18 | CASSADRTDTSPLHF
TRBV7-9 | CASSSNGREAFF
TRBV24-1 | CATSDLRTGNPDTQYF
TRBV29-1 | CSVGGQGEKLFF
TRBV11-2 | CASSFGQGRETQYF
TRBV10-3 | CAISGRGQPQHF
TRBV9 | CASSVEGRGTDTQYF
TRBV4-1 | CASSWDRSYEQYF
TRBV10-1 | CASSGASGSRNEQFF
TRBV5-1 | CASSSVPGGHNEQFF
TRBV29-1 | CSVDSGGSYNEQFF
TRBV6-4 | CASSEQGIGATEAFF
TRBV6-4 | CASSRDRFHEQYF
TRBV2 | CASSETRTSYNEQFF
TRBV5-1 | CASSPQGMETDTQYF
TRBV19 | CASSITGGNQPQHF
TRBV28 | CASSRRQSTDTQYF
TRBV7-2 | CASSLQGASEAFF
TRBV5-1 | CASSFSGIHYNEQFF
TRBV28 | CASSMPGQANYGYTF
TRBV7-8 | CASSLALERESRNEQYF
TRBV19 | CASSPSGSDYGYTF
TRBV10-3 | CAISGRAGDSPDTQYF
TRBV29-1 | CSVEGGFPSYEQYF
TRBV2 | CASSAWGQGYEQYF